These T cell receptor beta chains were read from a single sample in a study of T-cell reconstitution after alpha-beta-depleted transplantation in children. MiXCR, run by TCRdb on the PCR reads, gives a single entry per CDR3 protein. This sample has about 610,000 distinct CDR3 sequences, with roughly a tenth found just once. The sequenced sample was PBMCs from the stem cell graft donor, obtained from the stem cell graft. The receptors here all came from a human donor who donated a stem cell graft to a child with acute myeloid leukemia. CDR3s include the opening cysteine and the closing phenylalanine or tryptophan. A D gene is named only where the DNA matches it firmly. Only part of the rows carry a size: once, few, many, or a class if the clone is expanded.

d_gene	v_gene	j_gene	abundance	CDR3aa	CDR3nt
.	TRBV5-3	TRBJ2-7	few	CARSLDGDPSYEQYF	TGTGCCAGAAGCTTGGACGGCGATCCCTCCTACGAGCAGTACTTC
.	TRBV9	TRBJ2-3	many	CASSTQETLTDTQYF	TGTGCCAGCAGCACACAGGAAACCCTCACAGATACGCAGTATTTT
.	TRBV6-2/TRBV6-3	TRBJ2-7	.	CASSYSRRAATYEQYF	TGTGCCAGCAGTTACTCGAGGCGGGCGGCCACCTACGAGCAGTACTTC
TRBD1	TRBV7-3	TRBJ1-1	.	CASSLTGGAGTEAFF	TGTGCCAGCAGCTTAACAGGGGGCGCAGGCACTGAAGCTTTCTTT
TRBD1	TRBV7-9	TRBJ1-1	.	CASSARDSTEAFF	TGTGCCAGCAGCGCACGGGACAGCACTGAAGCTTTCTTT
TRBD2	TRBV2	TRBJ2-1	few	CASSAPGLADFNEQFF	TGTGCCAGCAGTGCCCCGGGACTAGCGGATTTCAATGAGCAGTTCTTC
.	TRBV7-2	TRBJ1-4	many	CASSLRFRSEKLFF	TGTGCCAGCAGCTTAAGGTTCAGAAGTGAAAAACTGTTTTTT
.	TRBV15	TRBJ2-1	.	CATSRVDGRVNEQFF	TGTGCCACCAGCAGAGTGGACGGGAGAGTCAATGAGCAGTTCTTC
.	TRBV15	TRBJ2-3	many	CATSRVINTDTQYF	TGTGCCACCAGCAGAGTAATAAACACAGATACGCAGTATTTT
TRBD2	TRBV9	TRBJ2-7	.	CASSRIPSGNVYEQYF	TGTGCCAGCAGCCGTATACCTAGCGGGAACGTTTACGAGCAGTACTTC
TRBD2	TRBV7-2	TRBJ2-7	.	CASSLTGSGRDYEQYF	TGTGCCAGCAGCTTAACGGGTAGCGGGAGGGACTACGAGCAGTACTTC
TRBD1	TRBV18	TRBJ1-1	many	CASSPLPGGETEAFF	TGTGCCAGCTCACCACTGCCAGGGGGCGAGACTGAAGCTTTCTTT
TRBD1	TRBV5-5	TRBJ2-1	.	CASSAGTGGQWEQFF	TGTGCCAGCAGCGCCGGGACAGGGGGCCAGTGGGAGCAGTTCTTC
.	TRBV5-6	TRBJ2-1	few	CASSLATSSTYNEQFF	TGTGCCAGCAGCTTGGCGACCAGTTCAACCTACAATGAGCAGTTCTTC
.	TRBV4-3	TRBJ2-5	few	CASSQDVQVSAAQYF	TGCGCCAGCAGCCAAGATGTTCAGGTATCAGCGGCCCAGTACTTC
.	TRBV15	TRBJ2-5	many	CATSRVGGGETQYF	TGTGCCACCAGCAGAGTCGGAGGGGGTGAGACCCAGTACTTC
.	TRBV6-2/TRBV6-3	TRBJ2-5	.	CASREPGAPGTQYF	TGTGCCAGCAGGGAACCGGGGGCGCCGGGGACCCAGTACTTC
.	TRBV29-1	TRBJ1-1	few	CSVEGQGGVNTEAFF	TGCAGCGTTGAAGGGCAGGGTGGAGTGAACACTGAAGCTTTCTTT
.	TRBV15	TRBJ2-3	many	CATSLKQGVRRDGPTDTQYF	TGTGCCACCAGCCTGAAGCAGGGAGTACGGCGGGACGGACCCACAGATACGCAGTATTTT
.	TRBV6-2/TRBV6-3	TRBJ2-1	many	CASSYPRLSVGGGRMNNEQFF	TGTGCCAGCAGTTACCCGCGCCTTTCCGTCGGAGGGGGGAGGATGAACAATGAGCAGTTCTTC
.	TRBV4-2	TRBJ1-5	few	CASSQDKAQPQHF	TGTGCCAGCAGCCAAGATAAGGCTCAGCCCCAGCATTTT
TRBD1	TRBV15	TRBJ1-2	few	CATSRDGTGFSYGYTF	TGTGCCACCAGCAGAGATGGGACAGGTTTCAGCTATGGCTACACCTTC
.	TRBV29-1	TRBJ2-3	.	CSVARSTQYF	TGCAGCGTTGCCCGGTCGACCCAGTATTTT
.	TRBV12-3/TRBV12-4	TRBJ1-5	many	CASTPDGGNQPQHF	TGTGCCAGCACCCCTGACGGCGGCAATCAGCCCCAGCATTTT
.	TRBV7-6	TRBJ1-5	many	CASSNTGLGQPQHF	TGTGCCAGCAGCAATACAGGGTTGGGCCAGCCCCAGCATTTT
TRBD1	TRBV20-1	TRBJ2-5	.	CSARSGRGMAQETQYF	TGCAGTGCTAGATCCGGCAGGGGGATGGCCCAAGAGACCCAGTACTTC
TRBD2	TRBV20-1	TRBJ2-1	few	CSAPTRLAGRYEQFF	TGCAGTGCTCCAACTCGACTAGCGGGAAGGTATGAGCAGTTCTTC
.	TRBV4-2	TRBJ2-6	.	CASSQEGGLPAGANVLTF	TGTGCCAGCAGCCAAGAAGGGGGTCTACCTGCTGGGGCCAACGTCCTGACTTTC
TRBD2	TRBV20-1	TRBJ2-1	.	CSASRLAGVSYNEQFF	TGCAGTGCTTCACGACTAGCGGGAGTTTCTTATAATGAGCAGTTCTTC
.	TRBV27	TRBJ2-2	few	CASSWGEDTGELFF	TGTGCCAGCAGTTGGGGGGAGGACACCGGGGAGCTGTTTTTT
TRBD1	TRBV5-1	TRBJ2-6	few	CASSGGTGGGGANVLTF	TGCGCCAGCAGCGGAGGGACAGGGGGAGGTGGGGCCAACGTCCTGACTTTC
TRBD2	TRBV2	TRBJ2-1	many	CASSPGTSGIGNEQFF	TGTGCCAGCAGTCCCGGGACTAGCGGGATTGGGAATGAGCAGTTCTTC
.	TRBV25-1	TRBJ2-1	few	CASRTGYTYNEQFF	TGTGCCAGCAGAACAGGGTACACCTACAATGAGCAGTTCTTC
.	TRBV6-4	TRBJ2-1	few	CASRRAVGSYNEQFF	TGTGCCAGCAGGAGAGCGGTAGGCTCCTACAATGAGCAGTTCTTC
.	TRBV12-3/TRBV12-4	TRBJ2-3	many	CASTPQGGLDTQYF	TGTGCCAGCACCCCACAGGGAGGATTGGATACGCAGTATTTT
TRBD2	TRBV7-3	TRBJ2-3	few	CASSLSQRDSTDTQYF	TGTGCCAGCAGCCTCTCTCAGCGGGATAGCACAGATACGCAGTATTTT
.	TRBV7-2	TRBJ1-3	few	CASSLAPVKAGNTIYF	TGTGCCAGCAGCTTAGCCCCAGTTAAGGCTGGAAACACCATATATTTT
TRBD2	TRBV3-1	TRBJ2-3	few	CASSPRRSGRGTDTQYF	TGTGCCAGCAGCCCCCGGCGTAGCGGGAGGGGCACAGATACGCAGTATTTT
TRBD1	TRBV5-5	TRBJ2-3	many	CASSSTGGRDTQYF	TGTGCCAGCAGCTCGACAGGGGGTAGAGATACGCAGTATTTT
TRBD1	TRBV28	TRBJ2-1	.	CASSSPRGSSYNEQFF	TGTGCCAGCAGTTCGCCCAGGGGGAGCTCCTACAATGAGCAGTTCTTC
.	TRBV7-2	TRBJ2-7	many	CASGVRRREQYF	TGTGCCAGCGGCGTCAGGAGGAGGGAGCAGTACTTC
.	TRBV7-2	TRBJ2-2	many	CASSSRNLRELFF	TGTGCCAGCAGCTCCCGAAACCTAAGGGAGCTGTTTTTT
TRBD2	TRBV2	TRBJ2-1	few	CASSGRLAGLDEQFF	TGTGCCAGCAGTGGTCGGCTAGCGGGGTTGGATGAGCAGTTCTTC
.	TRBV5-1	TRBJ2-7	few	CASSLGPDSYEQYF	TGCGCCAGCAGCCTAGGACCTGACTCCTACGAGCAGTACTTC
TRBD2	TRBV11-3	TRBJ2-1	.	CASSLDGAGDEQFF	TGTGCCAGCAGCTTAGATGGAGCGGGAGATGAGCAGTTCTTC
.	TRBV3-1	TRBJ1-6	many	CASNLLDSPLHF	TGTGCCAGCAACCTGTTAGATTCACCCCTCCACTTT
.	TRBV5-1	TRBJ1-6	.	CASSLTTGTLNSPLHF	TGCGCCAGCAGCCTCACTACCGGGACACTTAATTCACCCCTCCACTTT
TRBD1	TRBV25-1	TRBJ2-7	many	CASSEDRGSYEQYF	TGTGCCAGCAGTGAAGACAGGGGGTCCTACGAGCAGTACTTC
TRBD1	TRBV6-1	TRBJ1-2	many	CASSTTGKDGYTF	TGTGCCAGTTCTACGACAGGGAAAGATGGCTACACCTTC
TRBD1	TRBV29-1	TRBJ2-1	many	CSVPGQPMHEQFF	TGCAGCGTACCGGGACAGCCAATGCATGAGCAGTTCTTC
.	TRBV29-1	TRBJ1-5	.	CSVVLGEPHNQPQHF	TGCAGCGTTGTATTAGGGGAGCCCCACAATCAGCCCCAGCATTTT
TRBD2	TRBV20-1	TRBJ2-4	.	CSARLLAGGPGAKNIQYF	TGCAGTGCTAGATTACTAGCGGGAGGGCCCGGAGCCAAAAACATTCAGTACTTC
.	TRBV11-2	TRBJ2-2	.	CASSVNSGELFF	TGTGCCAGCAGCGTTAATTCCGGGGAGCTGTTTTTT
.	TRBV20-1	TRBJ1-4	.	CSARGPTPVKLFF	TGCAGTGCTCGCGGGCCAACACCGGTTAAACTGTTTTTT
TRBD2	TRBV10-3	TRBJ2-1	few	CAISDVGTSGNVEQFF	TGTGCCATCAGTGACGTGGGGACTAGCGGGAATGTTGAGCAGTTCTTC
.	TRBV18	TRBJ2-7	once	CASSPPDSTNSYEQYF	TGTGCCAGCTCACCACCGGACAGTACAAACTCCTACGAGCAGTACTTC
.	TRBV12-3/TRBV12-4	TRBJ1-6	.	CAISLLSVGVVDSGPLHF	TGTGCCATCAGTTTATTATCGGTGGGGGTTGTCGATTCAGGACCCCTCCACTTT
.	TRBV9	TRBJ2-1	.	CASSVGQAVEQFF	TGTGCCAGCAGCGTAGGGCAGGCGGTGGAGCAGTTCTTC
TRBD1	TRBV12-3/TRBV12-4	TRBJ2-3	few	CASSLGDRIGGTDTQYF	TGTGCCAGCAGTTTAGGGGACAGGATAGGAGGCACAGATACGCAGTATTTT